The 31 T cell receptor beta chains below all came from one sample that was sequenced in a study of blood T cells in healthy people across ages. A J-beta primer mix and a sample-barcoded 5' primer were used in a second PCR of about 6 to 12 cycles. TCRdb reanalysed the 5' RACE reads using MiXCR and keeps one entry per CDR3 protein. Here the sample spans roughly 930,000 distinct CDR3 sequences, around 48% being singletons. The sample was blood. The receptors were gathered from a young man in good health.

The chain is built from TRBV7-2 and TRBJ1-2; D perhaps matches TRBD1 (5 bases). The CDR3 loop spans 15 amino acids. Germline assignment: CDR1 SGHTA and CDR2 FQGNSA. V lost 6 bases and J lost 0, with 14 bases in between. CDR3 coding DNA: TGTGCCAGCAGGGGGGGAGGGACTTCTAACTATGGCTACACCTTC. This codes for CASRGGGTSNYGYTF.

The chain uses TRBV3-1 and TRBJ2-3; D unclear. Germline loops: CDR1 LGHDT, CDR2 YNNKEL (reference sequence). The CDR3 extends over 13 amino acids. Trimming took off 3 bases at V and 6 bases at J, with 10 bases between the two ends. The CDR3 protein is CASSQYNSDTQYF. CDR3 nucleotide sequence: TGTGCCAGCAGCCAGTACAATTCCGATACGCAGTATTTT.

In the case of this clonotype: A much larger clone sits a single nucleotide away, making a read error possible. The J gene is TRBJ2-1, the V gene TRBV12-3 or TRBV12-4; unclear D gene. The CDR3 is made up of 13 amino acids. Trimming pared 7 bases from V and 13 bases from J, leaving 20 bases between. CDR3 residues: CASISGGGETQFF. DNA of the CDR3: TGTGCCAGCATCTCCGGCGGCGGAGAGACCCAGTTCTTC.

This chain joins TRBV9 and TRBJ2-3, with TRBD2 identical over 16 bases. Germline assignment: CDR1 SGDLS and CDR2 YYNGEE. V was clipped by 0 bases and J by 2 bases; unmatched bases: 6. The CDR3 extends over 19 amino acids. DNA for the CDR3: TGTGCCAGCAGCGTAGCTACGGGACTAGCGGGAGGGTTCACAGATACGCAGTATTTT. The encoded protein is CASSVATGLAGGFTDTQYF. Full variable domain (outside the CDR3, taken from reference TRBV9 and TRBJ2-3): DSGVTQTPKHLITATGQRVTLRCSPRSGDLSVYWYQQSLDQGLQFLIQYYNGEERAKGNILERFSAQQFPDLHSELNLSSLELGDSALYFCASSVATGLAGGFTDTQYFGPGTRLTVL.

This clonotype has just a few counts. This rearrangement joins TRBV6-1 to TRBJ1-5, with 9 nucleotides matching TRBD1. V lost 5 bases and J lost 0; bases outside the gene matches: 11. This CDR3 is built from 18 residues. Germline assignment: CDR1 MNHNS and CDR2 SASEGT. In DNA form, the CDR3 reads TGTGCCAGCAGTAGAGATCGGGACAGGGCATATAGCAATCAGCCCCAGCATTTT. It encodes CASSRDRDRAYSNQPQHF.

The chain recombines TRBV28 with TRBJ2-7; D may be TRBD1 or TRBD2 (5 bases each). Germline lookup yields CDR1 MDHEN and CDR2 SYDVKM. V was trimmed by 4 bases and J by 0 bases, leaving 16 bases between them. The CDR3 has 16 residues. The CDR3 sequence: CASSSAGTHSSYEQYF. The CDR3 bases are TGTGCCAGCAGTTCCGCCGGGACCCACAGCTCCTACGAGCAGTACTTC.

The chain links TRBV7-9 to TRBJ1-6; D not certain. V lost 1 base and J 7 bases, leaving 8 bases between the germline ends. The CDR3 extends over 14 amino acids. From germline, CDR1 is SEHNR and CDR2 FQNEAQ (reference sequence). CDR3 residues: CASSLEGSNSPLHF. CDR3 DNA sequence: TGTGCCAGCAGCTTAGAGGGCAGCAATTCACCCCTCCACTTT. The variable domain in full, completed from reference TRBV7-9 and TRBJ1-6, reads DTGVSQNPRHKITKRGQNVTFRCDPISEHNRLYWYRQTLGQGPEFLTYFQNEAQLEKSRLLSDRFSAERPKGSFSTLEIQRTEQGDSAMYLCASSLEGSNSPLHFGNGTRLTVT.

This chain's CDR3 is CASSDWDRGSSKGEQYF. The CDR3 DNA sequence: TGTGCCAGCAGCGACTGGGACAGGGGGTCCTCAAAGGGCGAGCAGTACTTC. This chain uses TRBV7-9 with TRBJ2-7, with 11 bases that match TRBD1. The CDR3 runs 17 residues. V gave up 5 bases and J gave up 6 bases; unmatched junction bases: 15. Germline CDR1 reads SEHNR; CDR2 reads FQNEAQ (reference sequence).

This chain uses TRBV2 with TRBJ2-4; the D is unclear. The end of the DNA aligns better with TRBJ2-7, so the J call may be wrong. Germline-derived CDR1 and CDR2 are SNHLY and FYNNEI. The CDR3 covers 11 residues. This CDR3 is CASIRSREQYF. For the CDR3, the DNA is TGTGCCAGCATCCGGAGTCGCGAGCAGTACTTC.

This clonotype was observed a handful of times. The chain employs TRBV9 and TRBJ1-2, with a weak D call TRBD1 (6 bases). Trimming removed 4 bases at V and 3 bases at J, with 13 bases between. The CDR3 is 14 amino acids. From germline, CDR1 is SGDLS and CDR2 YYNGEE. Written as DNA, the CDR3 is TGTGCCAGCAGCTTTGTGGAGGGGGACTATGGCTACACCTTC. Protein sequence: CASSFVEGDYGYTF.

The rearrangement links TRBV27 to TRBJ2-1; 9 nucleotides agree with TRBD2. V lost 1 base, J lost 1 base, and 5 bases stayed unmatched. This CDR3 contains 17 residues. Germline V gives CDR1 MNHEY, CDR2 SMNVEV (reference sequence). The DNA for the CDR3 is TGTGCCAGCAGTTTATGGGGTAGCGGGGGTTCCTACAATGAGCAGTTCTTC. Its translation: CASSLWGSGGSYNEQFF.

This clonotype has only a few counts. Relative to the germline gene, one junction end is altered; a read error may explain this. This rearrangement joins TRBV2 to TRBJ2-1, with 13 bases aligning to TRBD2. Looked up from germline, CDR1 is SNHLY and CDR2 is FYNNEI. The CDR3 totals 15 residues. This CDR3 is CASTELAGGPGEQFF. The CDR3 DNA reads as TGTGCCAGCACTGAACTAGCGGGGGGGCCTGGTGAGCAGTTCTTC. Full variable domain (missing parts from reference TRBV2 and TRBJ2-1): EPEVTQTPSHQVTQMGQEVILRCVPISNHLYFYWYRQILGQKVEFLVSFYNNEISEKSEIFDDQFSVERPDGSNFTLKIRSTKLEDSAMYFCASTELAGGPGEQFFGPGTRLTVL.

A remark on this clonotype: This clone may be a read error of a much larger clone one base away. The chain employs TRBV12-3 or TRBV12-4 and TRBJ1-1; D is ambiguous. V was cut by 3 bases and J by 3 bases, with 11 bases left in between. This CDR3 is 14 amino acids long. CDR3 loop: CASSFAEMDTEAFF. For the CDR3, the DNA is TGTGCCAGCAGTTTTGCAGAGATGGACACTGAAGCTTTCTTT.

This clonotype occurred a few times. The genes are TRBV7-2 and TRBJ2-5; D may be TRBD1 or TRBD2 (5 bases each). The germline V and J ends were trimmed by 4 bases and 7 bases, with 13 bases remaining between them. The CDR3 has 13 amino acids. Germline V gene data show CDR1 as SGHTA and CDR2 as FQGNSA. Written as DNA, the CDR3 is TGTGCCAGCAGCTCCGGGGACCCCCGGACCCAGTACTTC. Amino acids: CASSSGDPRTQYF.

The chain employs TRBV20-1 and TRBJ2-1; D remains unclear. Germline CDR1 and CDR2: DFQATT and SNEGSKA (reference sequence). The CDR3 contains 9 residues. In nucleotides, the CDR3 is TGCAGCCCTAACCATGAGCAGTTCTTC. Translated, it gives CSPNHEQFF.

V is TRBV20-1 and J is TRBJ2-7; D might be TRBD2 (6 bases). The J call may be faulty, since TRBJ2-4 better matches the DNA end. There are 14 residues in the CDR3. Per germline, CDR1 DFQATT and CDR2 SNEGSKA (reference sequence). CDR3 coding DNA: TGCAGTGCTAGAGATTCCTCAGGGAGGAACATTCAGTACTTC. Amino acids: CSARDSSGRNIQYF.

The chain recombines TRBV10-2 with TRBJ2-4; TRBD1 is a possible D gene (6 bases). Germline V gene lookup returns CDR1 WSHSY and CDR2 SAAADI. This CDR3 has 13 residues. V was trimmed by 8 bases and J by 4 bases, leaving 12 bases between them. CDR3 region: CASGGSEKNIQYF. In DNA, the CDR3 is TGCGCCAGCGGGGGCAGCGAGAAAAACATTCAGTACTTC.

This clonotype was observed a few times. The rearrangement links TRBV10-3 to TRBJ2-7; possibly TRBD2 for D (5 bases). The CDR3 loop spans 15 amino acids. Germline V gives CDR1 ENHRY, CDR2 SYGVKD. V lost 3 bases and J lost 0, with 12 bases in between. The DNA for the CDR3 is TGTGCCATCAGTGACCCCCCCAGCGGCTCCTACGAGCAGTACTTC. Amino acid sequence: CAISDPPSGSYEQYF.

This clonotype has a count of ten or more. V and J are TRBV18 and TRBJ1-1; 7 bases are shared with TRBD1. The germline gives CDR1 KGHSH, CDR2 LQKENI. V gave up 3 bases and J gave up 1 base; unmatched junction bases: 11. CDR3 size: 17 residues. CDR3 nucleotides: TGTGCCAGCTCACCTTTCCGACAGGGCGGAGGGAACACTGAAGCTTTCTTT. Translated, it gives CASSPFRQGGGNTEAFF.

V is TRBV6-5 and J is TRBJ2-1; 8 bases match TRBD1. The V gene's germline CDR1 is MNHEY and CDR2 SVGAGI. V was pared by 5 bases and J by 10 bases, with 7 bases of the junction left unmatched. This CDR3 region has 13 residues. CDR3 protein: CASSKPGTGEQFF. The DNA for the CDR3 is TGTGCCAGCAGTAAACCCGGGACAGGAGAGCAGTTCTTC.

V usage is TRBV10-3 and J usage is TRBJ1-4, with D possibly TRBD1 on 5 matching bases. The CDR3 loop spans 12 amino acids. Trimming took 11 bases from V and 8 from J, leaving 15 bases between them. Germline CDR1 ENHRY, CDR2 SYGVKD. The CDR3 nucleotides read TGTGCCCCCAGCAAGGGGAGCGAAAAACTGTTTTTT. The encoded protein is CAPSKGSEKLFF.

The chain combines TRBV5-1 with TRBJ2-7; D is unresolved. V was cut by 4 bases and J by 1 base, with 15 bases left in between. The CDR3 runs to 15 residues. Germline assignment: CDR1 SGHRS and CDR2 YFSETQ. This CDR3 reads CASSIGSPQSYEQYF. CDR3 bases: TGCGCCAGCAGCATCGGGTCCCCTCAATCCTACGAGCAGTACTTC.

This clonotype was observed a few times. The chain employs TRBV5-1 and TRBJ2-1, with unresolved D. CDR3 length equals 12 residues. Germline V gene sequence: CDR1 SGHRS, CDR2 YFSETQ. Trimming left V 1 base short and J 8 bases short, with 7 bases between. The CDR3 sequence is CASSLLADEQFF. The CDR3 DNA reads TGCGCCAGCAGCTTGTTGGCCGATGAGCAGTTCTTC.

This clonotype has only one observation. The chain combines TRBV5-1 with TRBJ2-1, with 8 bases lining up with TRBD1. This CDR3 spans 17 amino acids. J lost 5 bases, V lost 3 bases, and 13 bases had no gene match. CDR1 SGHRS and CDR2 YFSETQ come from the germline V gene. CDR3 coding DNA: TGCGCCAGCAGCTCCCACGGACAGGGAACGAGGGACAATGAGCAGTTCTTC. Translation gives CASSSHGQGTRDNEQFF.

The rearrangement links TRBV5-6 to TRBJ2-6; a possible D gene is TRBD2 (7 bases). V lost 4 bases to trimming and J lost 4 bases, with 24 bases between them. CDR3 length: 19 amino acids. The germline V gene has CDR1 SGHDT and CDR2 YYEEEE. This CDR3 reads CASSRLLGGLRLGANVLTF. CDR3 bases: TGTGCCAGCAGCCGACTATTGGGGGGGCTTCGACTCGGGGCCAACGTCCTGACTTTC.

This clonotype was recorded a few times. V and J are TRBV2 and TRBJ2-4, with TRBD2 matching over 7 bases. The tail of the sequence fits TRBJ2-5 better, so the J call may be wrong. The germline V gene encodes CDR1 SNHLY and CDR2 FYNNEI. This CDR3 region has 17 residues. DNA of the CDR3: TGTGCCAGCAGTGCCGACCGAGAAGAGCGGGGTAAAGAGACCCAGTACTTC. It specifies CASSADREERGKETQYF.

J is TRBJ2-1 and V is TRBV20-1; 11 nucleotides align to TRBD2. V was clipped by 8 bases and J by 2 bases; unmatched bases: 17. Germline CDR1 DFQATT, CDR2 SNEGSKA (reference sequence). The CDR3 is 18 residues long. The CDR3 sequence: CSQDEIRETSGAYNEQFF. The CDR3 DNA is TGCAGTCAAGACGAAATCCGAGAGACTAGCGGGGCCTACAATGAGCAGTTCTTC.

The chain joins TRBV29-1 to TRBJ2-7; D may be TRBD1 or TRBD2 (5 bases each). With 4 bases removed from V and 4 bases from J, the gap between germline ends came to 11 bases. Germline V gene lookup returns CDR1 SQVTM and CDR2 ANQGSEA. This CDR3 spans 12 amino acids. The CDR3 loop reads CSVVGDGYEQYF. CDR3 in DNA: TGCAGCGTTGTAGGGGACGGGTACGAGCAGTACTTC.

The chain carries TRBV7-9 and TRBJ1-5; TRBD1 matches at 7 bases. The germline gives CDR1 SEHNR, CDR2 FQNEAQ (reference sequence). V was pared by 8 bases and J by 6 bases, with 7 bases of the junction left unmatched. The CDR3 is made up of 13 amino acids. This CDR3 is CASGWEGAQPQHF. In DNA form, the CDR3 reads TGTGCCAGCGGCTGGGAGGGGGCTCAGCCCCAGCATTTT.

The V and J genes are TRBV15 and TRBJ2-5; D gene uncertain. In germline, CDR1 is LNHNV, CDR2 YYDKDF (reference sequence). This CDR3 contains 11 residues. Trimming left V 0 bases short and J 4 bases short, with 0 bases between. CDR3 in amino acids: CATSREETQYF. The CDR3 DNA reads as TGTGCCACCAGCAGAGAAGAGACCCAGTACTTC.

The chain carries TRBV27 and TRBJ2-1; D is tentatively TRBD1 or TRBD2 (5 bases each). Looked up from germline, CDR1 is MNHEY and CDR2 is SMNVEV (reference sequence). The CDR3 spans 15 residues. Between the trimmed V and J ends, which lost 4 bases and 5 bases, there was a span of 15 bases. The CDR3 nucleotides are TGTGCCAGCAGTTCGGCTAGTGGGGGTCACAATGAGCAGTTCTTC. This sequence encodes CASSSASGGHNEQFF.